The source of this TCR beta chain is a study of response to subunit inactivated influenza vaccine. With 4 bases clipped from V and 3 bases from J, the junction kept 3 bases outside the gene matches. Germline lookup yields CDR1 SNHLY and CDR2 FYNNEI. This CDR3 has 15 residues. This clonotype was counted only a few times. TCRdb used MiXCR to reprocess the RT-PCR reads, holding one entry per CDR3 protein. The profile covers roughly 160,000 distinct CDR3 sequences, with around 10% appearing a single time and about a third taken by the ten largest. The material was CD8+ T cells sorted from PBMCs, obtained approximately 25 months after vaccination. The receptor's source is a man aged 50 to 69 who received an inactivated influenza vaccine. The chain carries TRBV2 and TRBJ2-1, with 10 positions matching TRBD2. The CDR3 DNA reads TGTGCCAGCAGTGGGACTAGCGGCCTCTACAATGAGCAGTTCTTC. Protein: CASSGTSGLYNEQFF. Full variable domain (missing parts from reference TRBV2 and TRBJ2-1): EPEVTQTPSHQVTQMGQEVILRCVPISNHLYFYWYRQILGQKVEFLVSFYNNEISEKSEIFDDQFSVERPDGSNFTLKIRSTKLEDSAMYFCASSGTSGLYNEQFFGPGTRLTVL.